What follows are 6 T cell receptor beta chains derived from one specimen sequenced in a study of blood T cell repertoires in COVID-19. Produced via immunoSEQ multiplex PCR; TCRdb's table is partial and in-frame only. This table holds about 43,000 clones, about 85% found once. The source material was peripheral blood. All receptors come from a woman of 80 years or more with active COVID-19.

The chain uses TRBV14 and TRBJ1-3; TRBD1 agrees at 8 bases. The CDR3 runs to 15 residues. V gave up 3 bases and J gave up 1 base; unmatched junction bases: 2. CDR1 SGHDN and CDR2 FVKESK come from the germline V gene. The CDR3 loop reads CASSHRQGSGNTIYF. CDR3 coding DNA: TGTGCCAGCAGCCATCGACAGGGGTCTGGAAACACCATATATTTT.

There are a few counts of this clone. The rearrangement links TRBV7-2 to TRBJ2-2; unclear D gene. V lost 7 bases and J lost 1, with 7 bases in between. Germline CDR1 is SGHTA and CDR2 is FQGNSA. This CDR3 spans 13 amino acids. The CDR3 loop reads CASTVQNTGELFF. In nucleotides, the CDR3 is TGTGCCAGCACCGTACAGAACACCGGGGAGCTGTTTTTT.

The chain joins TRBV11-2 to TRBJ2-1; 8 positions agree with TRBD2. Germline assignment: CDR1 SGHAT and CDR2 FQNNGV. The CDR3 is 17 amino acids. Unmatched junction bases numbered 6, after V lost 2 bases and J lost 0 bases. CDR3 DNA: TGTGCCAGCAGCTTATACGGGGGGGTAAGCTCCTACAATGAGCAGTTCTTC. It encodes CASSLYGGVSSYNEQFF.

The genes are TRBV9 and TRBJ1-4; no clear D. The CDR3 extends over 13 amino acids. Germline lookup yields CDR1 SGDLS and CDR2 YYNGEE. Trimming shortened V by 6 bases and J by 7 bases, and 13 bases separated the two germline ends. CDR3 protein: CASKGGGSEKLFF. The DNA of the CDR3 is TGTGCCAGCAAGGGAGGTGGGTCTGAAAAACTGTTTTTT.

J is TRBJ1-6 and V is TRBV27; possible D gene TRBD1, 6 bases. This CDR3 has 16 amino acids. V lost 3 bases and J lost 7, with 16 bases in between. Germline V gene lookup returns CDR1 MNHEY and CDR2 SMNVEV (reference sequence). CDR3 residues: CASSFRGRGLNSPLHF. Here the CDR3 DNA reads TGTGCCAGCAGTTTTAGGGGCAGGGGATTGAATTCACCCCTCCACTTT.

This chain's CDR3 is CATSGLSGASYEQYF. The DNA of the CDR3 is TGTGCCACCAGCGGCCTTAGCGGGGCCTCCTACGAGCAGTACTTC. The chain carries TRBV15 and TRBJ2-7, with 8 bases fitting TRBD2. CDR1 and CDR2 from the germline V gene are LNHNV and YYDKDF (reference sequence). V trimming: 5 bases; J trimming: 0 bases; junction bases outside the gene matches: 6. The CDR3 has 15 residues.